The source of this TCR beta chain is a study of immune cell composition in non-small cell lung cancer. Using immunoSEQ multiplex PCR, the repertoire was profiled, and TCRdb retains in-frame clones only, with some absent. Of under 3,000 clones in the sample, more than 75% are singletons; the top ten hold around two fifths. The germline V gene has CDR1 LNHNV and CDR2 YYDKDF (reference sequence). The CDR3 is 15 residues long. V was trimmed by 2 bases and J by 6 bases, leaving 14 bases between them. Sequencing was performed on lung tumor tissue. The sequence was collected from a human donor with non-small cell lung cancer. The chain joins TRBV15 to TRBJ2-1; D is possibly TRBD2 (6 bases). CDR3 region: CATSRRDSLSNEQFF. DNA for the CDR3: TGTGCCACCAGCAGAAGGGACTCCCTATCCAATGAGCAGTTCTTC.